Each of the 2 T cell receptor beta chains below was sequenced from the same sample in a study of vaccination effects on CD4 cells after COVID-19. For these receptors, no antigen is known. Sequencing was performed with immunoSEQ multiplex PCR; in TCRdb, only in-frame clones are kept and a portion is missing. The sample contains about 66,000 clones, around 70% of which appear only once. Cells that had been cultured for roughly 9 days were the source of isolated CD4+ T cells. As their vaccination, participants received two doses of either BNT162b2 or mRNA-1273. Sequencing was performed on CD4+ T cells from PBMCs cultured without peptide, taken after COVID-19 vaccination. All receptors derive from a human donor who received a COVID-19 vaccine.

This clone was seen more than once but under ten times. The J gene is TRBJ2-1, the V gene TRBV7-9; a weak D match, TRBD2 (6 bases). Germline values: CDR1 SEHNR, CDR2 FQNEAQ (reference sequence). The CDR3 runs to 15 residues. The germline V and J ends were trimmed by 2 bases and 0 bases, with 8 bases remaining between them. CDR3 DNA sequence: TGTGCCAGCAGCTTACCCGGGAGCTCCTACAATGAGCAGTTCTTC. This gives the protein CASSLPGSSYNEQFF.

This clone was seen only a few times. This rearrangement joins TRBV7-2 to TRBJ1-5; 11 bases line up with TRBD1. In germline, CDR1 is SGHTA, CDR2 FQGNSA. V shed 4 bases and J 4 bases; nucleotides not matched to a gene: 3. The CDR3 is 15 residues long. The DNA for the CDR3 is TGTGCCAGCAGCTCGGACAGGGGGCGGAATCAGCCCCAGCATTTT. Translation: CASSSDRGRNQPQHF.